A single TCR beta chain is shown here with its context. The antigen is undetermined. The source of the sample is a study of T cells after yellow fever vaccination. The CDR3 is made up of 14 amino acids. Trimming shortened V by 6 bases and J by 5 bases, and 15 bases separated the two germline ends. Study-wide points: Booster sampling recovered most clones from primary vaccination (nearly 98% CD4, approximately 90% CD8). Abundant clonotypes from the bulk population could contaminate FACS-sorted repertoires.

TCRdb reprocessed the 5' RACE reads via MiXCR and lists one record per CDR3 protein. The sample consists of around 310,000 distinct CDR3 sequences, around 3.9% of them appearing once. The source of this sequence is a man in his late teens or twenties who received the YFV17D yellow fever vaccine. The gene calls are TRBV12-3 or TRBV12-4 and TRBJ2-3, with TRBD2 as a possible D gene (6 bases). Source: PBMCs, taken on the day of the yellow fever booster vaccination. In DNA, the CDR3 is TGTGCCAGCAGAACTGGGAACGGGGGAGATACGCAGTATTTT. This sequence encodes CASRTGNGGDTQYF.